The 19 T cell receptor beta chains reported below all come from one sample, sequenced in a study of T cells in localized non-small cell lung cancer. The assay was immunoSEQ multiplex PCR, and TCRdb's table has in-frame clones only and misses some. The sample holds some 90,000 clones; 80% to 90% are singletons and the top ten take 15%. Specimen: peripheral blood, collected before any cancer treatment. Every receptor here comes from a man aged 35 to 69 with stage I squamous cell lung carcinoma.

This clone was counted a few times. The chain links TRBV6-1 to TRBJ1-2; no clear D. V lost 1 base to trimming and J lost 4 bases, with 13 bases between them. The germline V gene encodes CDR1 MNHNS and CDR2 SASEGT. The CDR3 length is 15 residues. CDR3 region: CASSEVGREAYGYTF. The CDR3 DNA reads TGTGCCAGCAGTGAAGTTGGTAGGGAAGCCTATGGCTACACCTTC.

The chain couples TRBV6-1 to TRBJ1-1, with 8 bases aligning to TRBD1. The CDR3 runs 15 residues. Germline V lookup: CDR1 MNHNS, CDR2 SASEGT. V was clipped by 1 base and J by 6 bases; unmatched bases: 7. The CDR3 region has the DNA TGTGCCAGCAGTGAAGGCGGGCAGGGGGCTGCTGAAGCTTTCTTT. It encodes CASSEGGQGAAEAFF.

The chain joins TRBV6-5 to TRBJ2-4; D not certain. CDR1 MNHEY and CDR2 SVGAGI come from the germline V gene. V was shortened by 5 bases and J by 0 bases, with 5 bases between the two germline ends. The CDR3 totals 13 residues. The CDR3 bases are TGTGCCAGCAGTGTCCAAGCCAAAAACATTCAGTACTTC. Translating it yields CASSVQAKNIQYF.

The V and J genes are TRBV2 and TRBJ2-5; TRBD2 matches 7 bases. V dropped 6 bases and J dropped 4; count of bases not matched to a gene: 14. The CDR3 has 16 amino acids. Germline CDR1 and CDR2: SNHLY and FYNNEI. This chain's CDR3 is CASRAALGGSVETQYF. CDR3 nucleotides: TGTGCCAGCAGGGCAGCCCTGGGCGGGAGTGTAGAGACCCAGTACTTC. Complete variable domain (other parts from reference TRBV2 and TRBJ2-5): EPEVTQTPSHQVTQMGQEVILRCVPISNHLYFYWYRQILGQKVEFLVSFYNNEISEKSEIFDDQFSVERPDGSNFTLKIRSTKLEDSAMYFCASRAALGGSVETQYFGPGTRLLVL.

This chain links TRBV11-2 with TRBJ2-5, with D unresolved. This CDR3 is 12 amino acids long. Germline loops: CDR1 SGHAT, CDR2 FQNNGV. Trimming stripped 8 bases from V and 5 bases from J, with 12 bases between. CDR3 in amino acids: CASGVHRETQYF. The DNA of the CDR3 is TGTGCCAGCGGTGTCCACCGGGAGACCCAGTACTTC. Drawing the rest from reference TRBV11-2 and TRBJ2-5, the complete variable domain is EAGVAQSPRYKIIEKRQSVAFWCNPISGHATLYWYQQILGQGPKLLIQFQNNGVVDDSQLPKDRFSAERLKGVDSTLKIQPAKLEDSAVYLCASGVHRETQYFGPGTRLLVL.

The chain has TRBV7-9 and TRBJ2-2; D not resolved. Germline lookup yields CDR1 SEHNR and CDR2 FQNEAQ (reference sequence). The CDR3 runs 13 residues. Trimming took 5 bases from V and 5 from J, leaving 9 bases between them. Here the CDR3 reads CASSRIETGELFF. CDR3 bases: TGTGCCAGCAGCCGCATCGAAACCGGGGAGCTGTTTTTT. The entire variable domain, with the rest obtained from reference TRBV7-9 and TRBJ2-2, is as follows: DTGVSQNPRHKITKRGQNVTFRCDPISEHNRLYWYRQTLGQGPEFLTYFQNEAQLEKSRLLSDRFSAERPKGSFSTLEIQRTEQGDSAMYLCASSRIETGELFFGEGSRLTVL.

V is TRBV5-1 and J is TRBJ1-1; a weak D match, TRBD1 (5 bases). Trimming stripped 4 bases from V and 0 bases from J, with 7 bases between. The germline V gene encodes CDR1 SGHRS and CDR2 YFSETQ. The CDR3 contains 13 residues. Here the CDR3 DNA reads TGCGCCAGCAGCGGGGACCTGAACACTGAAGCTTTCTTT. Translation gives CASSGDLNTEAFF.

The rearrangement links TRBV11-2 to TRBJ1-2; D remains ambiguous. CDR1 and CDR2 from the germline V gene are SGHAT and FQNNGV. CDR3 length: 14 amino acids. V was clipped by 2 bases and J by 2 bases, with 9 bases between them. The DNA for the CDR3 is TGTGCCAGCAGCTTAAGTCTGGTAAACTATGGCTACACCTTC. Encoded protein: CASSLSLVNYGYTF.

The chain has TRBV6-5 and TRBJ2-7; possible D gene TRBD2, 6 bases. Deletions cut 5 bases from V and 3 bases from J, with 14 bases between. The CDR3 has 14 residues. Per the germline V gene, CDR1 is MNHEY and CDR2 is SVGAGI. CDR3 nucleotides: TGTGCCAGCAGTCCCCCCGCGGGACTCTACGAGCAGTACTTC. Translating gives CASSPPAGLYEQYF.

A single count supports this clone. This sequence joins TRBV10-3 and TRBJ2-3; D gene ambiguous. This CDR3 contains 15 residues. CDR1 is ENHRY and CDR2 is SYGVKD in the germline V gene. The V end lost 3 bases, the J end lost 3 bases, and 13 bases lay between the germline ends. CDR3 sequence reads: CAISEGVRWTDTQYF. As DNA, the CDR3 is TGTGCCATCAGTGAAGGTGTGCGGTGGACAGATACGCAGTATTTT.

V usage is TRBV18 and J usage is TRBJ2-1, with TRBD1 matching 8 bases. The CDR3 length is 13 residues. CDR1 KGHSH and CDR2 LQKENI come from the germline V gene. V lost 2 bases, J lost 9 bases, and 3 bases stayed unmatched. The CDR3 nucleotides read TGTGCCAGCTCACCATCGACAGGGGCTGAGCAGTTCTTC. It yields the protein CASSPSTGAEQFF.

This clone has a handful of counts. The gene calls are TRBV7-9 and TRBJ1-2, with TRBD1 matching 9 bases. Germline V gene sequence: CDR1 SEHNR, CDR2 FQNEAQ (reference sequence). The CDR3 totals 15 residues. With V trimmed by 5 bases and J by 2 bases, 6 bases remained unmatched. The CDR3 coding sequence is TGTGCCAGCAGCCCAAGGACAGGGGAGAACTATGGCTACACCTTC. This encodes CASSPRTGENYGYTF.

The V and J genes are TRBV5-1 and TRBJ1-1, with a possible D match to TRBD1 (6 bases). This CDR3 contains 14 residues. Germline V gene data show CDR1 as SGHRS and CDR2 as YFSETQ. Trimming removed 6 bases from V and 5 bases from J, with 17 bases in between. CDR3 protein: CASTSGGAGTEAFF. CDR3 sequence (DNA): TGCGCCAGCACATCCGGGGGGGCAGGAACTGAAGCTTTCTTT. Full variable domain (remainder filled in from reference TRBV5-1 and TRBJ1-1): KAGVTQTPRYLIKTRGQQVTLSCSPISGHRSVSWYQQTPGQGLQFLFEYFSETQRNKGNFPGRFSGRQFSNSRSEMNVSTLELGDSALYLCASTSGGAGTEAFFGQGTRLTVV.

The chain couples TRBV18 to TRBJ1-2; D unclear. CDR3 size: 14 residues. With 6 bases removed from V and 0 bases from J, the gap between germline ends came to 11 bases. Germline loops: CDR1 KGHSH, CDR2 LQKENI. DNA for the CDR3: TGTGCCAGCTCCCAGAAACCGACTAACTATGGCTACACCTTC. Protein sequence: CASSQKPTNYGYTF. The full variable domain, with the rest looked up from reference TRBV18 and TRBJ1-2, is NAGVMQNPRHLVRRRGQEARLRCSPMKGHSHVYWYRQLPEEGLKFMVYLQKENIIDESGMPKERFSAEFPKEGPSILRIQQVVRGDSAAYFCASSQKPTNYGYTFGSGTRLTVV.

The chain carries TRBV7-8 and TRBJ2-7; tentative D call: TRBD2 (5 bases). Trimming pared 5 bases from V and 4 bases from J, leaving 12 bases between. Per germline, CDR1 SGHVS and CDR2 FQNEAQ. The CDR3 length is 13 residues. DNA for the CDR3: TGTGCCAGCAGCAACGGACTTTTATACGAGCAGTACTTC. Its translation is CASSNGLLYEQYF.

The V gene is TRBV2, the J gene TRBJ2-7; 9 positions match TRBD1. Germline values: CDR1 SNHLY, CDR2 FYNNEI. After removal of 6 bases from V and 2 bases from J, the junction contained 8 bases not matched to a gene. The length of the CDR3 is 15 residues. The CDR3 DNA follows: TGTGCCAGCAGGTATAACCGGGACAGGGCCTACGAGCAGTACTTC. This gives the protein CASRYNRDRAYEQYF.

This rearrangement joins TRBV15 to TRBJ2-5, with unresolved D. The germline CDR1 and CDR2 sequences are LNHNV and YYDKDF (reference sequence). V was pared by 0 bases and J by 2 bases, with 10 bases between. The CDR3 has 15 residues. The CDR3 loop reads CATSRDPAAQETQYF. As DNA, the CDR3 is TGTGCCACCAGCAGAGATCCAGCCGCGCAAGAGACCCAGTACTTC.

This clone was seen a handful of times. The chain carries TRBV10-3 and TRBJ2-7, with 12 bases fitting TRBD2. V lost 4 bases to trimming and J lost 3 bases; unmatched junction nucleotides: 1. Germline lookup yields CDR1 ENHRY and CDR2 SYGVKD. The CDR3 runs to 14 residues. In DNA, the CDR3 is TGTGCCATCAGTGGGACTAGCGGGGTCTACGAGCAGTACTTC. Its translation is CAISGTSGVYEQYF.

Comment on this clone: Relative to the germline gene, one junction end is altered; a read error may explain this. The V and J genes are TRBV2 and TRBJ1-1; tentative D call: TRBD1 (5 bases). Germline CDR1 SNHLY, CDR2 FYNNEI. CDR3 length: 14 amino acids. Here the CDR3 reads CATSRNGQNTEAFF. The CDR3 nucleotides are TGTGCCACCAGTAGAAATGGACAGAACACTGAAGCTTTCTTT.